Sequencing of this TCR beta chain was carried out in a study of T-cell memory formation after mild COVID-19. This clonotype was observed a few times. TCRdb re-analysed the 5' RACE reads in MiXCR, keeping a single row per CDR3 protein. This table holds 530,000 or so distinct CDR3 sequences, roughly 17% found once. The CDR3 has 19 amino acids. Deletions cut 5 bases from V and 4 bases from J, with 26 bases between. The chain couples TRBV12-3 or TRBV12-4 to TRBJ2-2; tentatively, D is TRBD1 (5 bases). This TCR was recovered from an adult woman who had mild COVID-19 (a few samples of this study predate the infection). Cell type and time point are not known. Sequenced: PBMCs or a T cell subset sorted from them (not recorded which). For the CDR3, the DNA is TGTGCCAGCAGTGTATCCGCGACGTGGGGCAGGGTTAGCACCGGGGAGCTGTTTTTT. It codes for CASSVSATWGRVSTGELFF.